This TCR beta chain was retrieved from a study of shared clonotypes between healthy human individuals. Germline V gene lookup returns CDR1 GTSNPN and CDR2 SVGIG (reference sequence). The V and J ends lost 3 bases and 5 bases respectively, with 11 bases between them. This CDR3 region has 13 residues. Study-wide results and caveats: Generation probabilities were higher for clonotypes shared across all four sorted-subset donors than for unshared ones. Naive subsets generally exceeded memory subsets in estimated richness.

On this clone itself: Antigen: not known.

Original processing notes: In the immunoSEQ data, sequences were junction-only and lacked quality scores, so filtering differed. Sequencing was performed with immunoSEQ multiplex PCR; in TCRdb, only in-frame clones are kept and a portion is missing. The DNA was the basis for D and trimming; V, J and clone size are from that table. The sample includes approximately 1.5 million clones, 98% to 99% of them seen just once. The chain recombines TRBV30 with TRBJ1-5; D is undetermined. Sequenced: naive CD4+ T cells sorted from blood. Subset in this sample: CD45RA+ positively selected. This sequence was found in a man aged 25-45 years in good health. The CDR3 is CAWRETWDQPQHF. In nucleotides, the CDR3 is TGTGCCTGGAGGGAGACTTGGGATCAGCCCCAGCATTTT.